Ten or more counts support the clone carrying this T cell receptor beta chain. This sample stems from a study of neurological immune-mediated disorders. V was trimmed by 1 base and J by 5 bases, leaving 8 bases between them. There are 13 residues in the CDR3. Germline V gene sequence: CDR1 DFQATT, CDR2 SNEGSKA (reference sequence). TCRdb used MiXCR to reprocess the 5' RACE reads, holding one entry per CDR3 protein. The sample consists of 40,000 to 55,000 distinct CDR3 sequences, 10% of them appearing once. The TCR comes from a woman between 35 and 50 years old with HTLV-1-associated myelopathy (HAM/TSP). Source material: PBMCs. The chain links TRBV20-1 to TRBJ1-4, with no clear D. CDR3 sequence (DNA): TGCAGTGCTAGAGCCATATTAAATGAAAAACTGTTTTTT. Protein product: CSARAILNEKLFF.